A single TCR beta chain is shown here with its context. Antigen unknown. These data are taken from a study of T cell repertoires in cytomegalovirus infection. As for the study in general: Newly reported HLA-C-restricted and thoroughly characterized HLA-B-restricted CMV epitopes were employed. TCR beta signatures that were public indicated CMV infection and matching HLA type.

TCRdb fed the reads into MiXCR, producing one record per CDR3 protein. The sample comprises 700,000 to 900,000 distinct CDR3 sequences, about 29% of which are singletons, and roughly 13% rests with the top ten. Study-wide results and caveats: HLA-C-restricted TCR beta clonotypes specific for CMV led the ex vivo response. Identification of carriers of CMV plus the relevant HLA was performed using cumulative public TCR beta family frequency.

This sequence originates from a human donor in good health (CMV status not recorded). Some clones in this sample may be carry-over from other donors' samples. Specimen: cultured CD8+ T cells from PBMCs, collected from culture after CMV antigen stimulation.

The CDR3 reads CASSYLRGNTEAFF. CDR3 bases: TGTGCCAGTAGTTACCTCAGGGGAAACACTGAAGCTTTCTTT. The chain links TRBV19 to TRBJ1-1, with a weak D call TRBD1 (6 bases). In germline, CDR1 is LNHDA, CDR2 SQIVND (reference sequence). Trimming took off 5 bases at V and 2 bases at J, with 12 bases between the two ends. This CDR3 is built from 14 residues.